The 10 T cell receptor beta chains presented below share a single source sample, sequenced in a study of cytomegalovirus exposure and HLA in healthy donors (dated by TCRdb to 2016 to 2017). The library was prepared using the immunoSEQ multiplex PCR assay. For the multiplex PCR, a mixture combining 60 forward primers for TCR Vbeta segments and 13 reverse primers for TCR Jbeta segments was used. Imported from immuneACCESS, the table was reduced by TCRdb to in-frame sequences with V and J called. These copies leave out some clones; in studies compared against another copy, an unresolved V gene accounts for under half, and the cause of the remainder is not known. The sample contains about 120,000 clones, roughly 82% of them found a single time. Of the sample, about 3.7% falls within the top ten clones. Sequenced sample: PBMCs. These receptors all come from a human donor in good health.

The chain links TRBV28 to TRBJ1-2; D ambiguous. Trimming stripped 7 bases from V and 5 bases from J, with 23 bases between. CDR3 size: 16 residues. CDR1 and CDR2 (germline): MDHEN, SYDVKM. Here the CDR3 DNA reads TGTGCCAGCACAGGCCGTCCGGACGGGAGCCTATATGGCTACACCTTC. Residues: CASTGRPDGSLYGYTF.

The DNA of the CDR3 is TGTGCCAGTAGTATTGGGGACACGCGTCTTGAAGCTTTCTTT. It codes for CASSIGDTRLEAFF. The chain is built from TRBV19 and TRBJ1-1; a possible D gene is TRBD1 (6 bases). This CDR3 has 14 amino acids. Trimming cost V 3 bases and J 7 bases, with 15 bases left between them. Germline CDR1 reads LNHDA; CDR2 reads SQIVND (reference sequence).

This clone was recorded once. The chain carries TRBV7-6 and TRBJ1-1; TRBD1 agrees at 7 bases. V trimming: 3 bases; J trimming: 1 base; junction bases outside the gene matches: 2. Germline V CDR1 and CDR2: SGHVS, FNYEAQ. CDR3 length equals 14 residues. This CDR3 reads CASSLQGGNTEAFF. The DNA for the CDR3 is TGTGCCAGCAGCTTGCAGGGGGGGAACACTGAAGCTTTCTTT.

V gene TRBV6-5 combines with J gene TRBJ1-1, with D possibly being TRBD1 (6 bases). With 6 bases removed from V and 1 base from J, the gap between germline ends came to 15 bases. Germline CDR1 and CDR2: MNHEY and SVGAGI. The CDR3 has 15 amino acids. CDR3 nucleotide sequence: TGTGCCAGCAGCCTTGAGGGGGTGTCGAACACTGAAGCTTTCTTT. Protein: CASSLEGVSNTEAFF.

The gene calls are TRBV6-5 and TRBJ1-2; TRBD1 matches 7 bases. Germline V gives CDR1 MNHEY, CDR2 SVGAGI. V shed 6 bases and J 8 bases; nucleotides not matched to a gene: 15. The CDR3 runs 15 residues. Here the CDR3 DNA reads TGTGCCAGCAGCGACAGGGAGACGGGTATTTGGGGCTACACCTTC. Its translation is CASSDRETGIWGYTF.

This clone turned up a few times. The CDR3 protein is CASSEEGTYNEQFF. The CDR3 DNA reads TGTGCCAGCAGTGAGGAGGGTACCTACAATGAGCAGTTCTTC. The gene calls are TRBV6-5 and TRBJ2-1; perhaps TRBD2 as D (6 bases). The CDR3 is 14 residues long. Trimming pared 5 bases from V and 2 bases from J, leaving 10 bases between. Germline CDR1 reads MNHEY; CDR2 reads SVGAGI.

For the CDR3, the DNA is TGCGCCAGCAGCTTGTCGGGCAGGGGCGGTAGCGAGCAGTACTTC. Amino acid sequence: CASSLSGRGGSEQYF. V gene TRBV5-1 combines with J gene TRBJ2-7, with D tentatively TRBD1 (6 bases). Germline V lookup: CDR1 SGHRS, CDR2 YFSETQ. CDR3 length: 15 residues. Trimming removed 1 base at V and 6 bases at J, with 17 bases between.

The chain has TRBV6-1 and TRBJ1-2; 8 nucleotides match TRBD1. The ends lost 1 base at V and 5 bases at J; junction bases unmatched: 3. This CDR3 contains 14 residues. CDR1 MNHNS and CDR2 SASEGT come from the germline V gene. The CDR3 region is CASSEGTGRYGYTF. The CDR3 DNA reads TGTGCCAGCAGTGAAGGGACAGGGCGGTATGGCTACACCTTC.

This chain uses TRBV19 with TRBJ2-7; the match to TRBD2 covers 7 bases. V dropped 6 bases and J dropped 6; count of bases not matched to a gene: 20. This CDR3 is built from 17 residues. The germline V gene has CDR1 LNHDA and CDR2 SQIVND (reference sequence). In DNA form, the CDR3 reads TGTGCCAGTAGCGCTAGCGGCAGACAAGCAATTCCCAGCGAGCAGTACTTC. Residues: CASSASGRQAIPSEQYF.

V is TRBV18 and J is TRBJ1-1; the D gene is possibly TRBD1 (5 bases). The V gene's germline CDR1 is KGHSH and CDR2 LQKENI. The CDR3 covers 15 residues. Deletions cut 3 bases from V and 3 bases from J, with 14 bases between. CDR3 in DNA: TGTGCCAGCTCACCTTTCGTTCCGGGGGACACTGAAGCTTTCTTT. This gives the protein CASSPFVPGDTEAFF.